This T cell receptor beta chain was observed in a study of T cell repertoires in cytomegalovirus infection. Study-level background: An indication of both CMV infection and matching HLA type came from public TCR beta signatures. Study-wide findings and caveats: Dominating the ex vivo response were TCR beta clonotypes that were CMV-specific and HLA-C-restricted.

This clonotype was found many times. Its target is not known. In TCRdb, the reads were re-called with MiXCR into one record per CDR3 protein. This sample has fewer than 200,000 distinct CDR3 sequences, with roughly 9% found just once. From germline, CDR1 is SGHDN and CDR2 FVKESK. Trimming at V came to 2 bases and at J to 0 bases, leaving 7 bases not matched to a gene. The CDR3 extends over 17 amino acids. The sample was PBMCs. V usage is TRBV14 and J usage is TRBJ1-2; 9 bases are shared with TRBD1. The sequence came from a human donor in good health (CMV status not recorded). Some clones in this sample may be carry-over from other donors' samples. CDR3 region: CASSQMGQGETNYGYTF. CDR3 in DNA: TGTGCCAGCAGCCAAATGGGACAGGGAGAAACTAACTATGGCTACACCTTC.